This T cell receptor (beta chain) was documented in a study of blood T cell repertoires in COVID-19. About the research overall: T cells, B-cell-depleted T cells, or PBMCs supplied cDNA or gDNA.

CDR3 length equals 17 residues. The ends lost 2 bases at V and 4 bases at J; junction bases unmatched: 12. CDR1 SGDLS and CDR2 YYNGEE come from the germline V gene. Methods used by the authors: Using reference gene primer amplification, nucleated cell counts were estimated. The assay was immunoSEQ multiplex PCR, and TCRdb's table has in-frame clones only and misses some. V and J calls and clone size are as listed in that table; D and trimming were resolved from the DNA. The sample includes 73,000 or so clones, 65% to 85% of them seen just once. This clone was observed a single time. The V gene is TRBV9, the J gene TRBJ2-5; TRBD2 aligns across 9 bases. The TCR originated in a man aged 50-60 years with active COVID-19. The specimen was peripheral blood. CDR3 in DNA: TGTGCCAGCAGCGTCCACAGTCAGGCGGGAGGGAGAGAGACCCAGTACTTC. This translates into CASSVHSQAGGRETQYF.